Shown below are 17 T cell receptor beta chains from a single sample sequenced in a study of Ad26.COV2.S vaccination and SARS-CoV-2 variants (dated by TCRdb to the early 2020s). In the paper's terms, the treatment or condition label means: around 19 received Ad26.COV2.S at low or high dose, single or two shots; 5 received placebo; per-sample allocation not given. Repertoires of vaccine and placebo recipients were sequenced from samples collected on day 63 after the first injection. Libraries were prepared through the immunoSEQ multiplex PCR assay. This immuneACCESS table, as held by TCRdb, lists in-frame sequences with V and J called but not all clones. Of the missing ones, under half trace to an unresolved V gene in checked studies; the others have no known cause. Present in this sample are 300,000 to 350,000 clones, roughly 90% of which were seen just once. The ten most abundant clones make up approximately 5% of the sample.

The sample consisted of peripheral blood, taken in a trial of Ad26.COV2.S vaccine versus placebo. The origin of the receptors is a person aged 18-60 years who received the Ad26.COV2.S COVID-19 vaccine or a placebo.

V usage is TRBV27 and J usage is TRBJ2-3, with 8 nucleotides matching TRBD2. The CDR3 extends over 19 amino acids. J lost 2 bases, V lost 1 base, and 14 bases had no gene match. In germline, CDR1 is MNHEY, CDR2 SMNVEV (reference sequence). The CDR3 DNA reads as TGTGCCAGCAGTTTATACGCGACGGGGGGGAATGGTGACACAGATACGCAGTATTTT. This sequence encodes CASSLYATGGNGDTDTQYF.

The chain links TRBV21-1 to TRBJ1-4. TRBV21-1 is a documented pseudogene. The CDR3 runs 17 residues. This CDR3 reads CASSKRCRFDSREKLFF. The CDR3, as DNA: TGTGCCAGCAGCAAACGGTGCAGGTTCGACTCTAGGGAAAAACTGTTTTTT.

V gene TRBV30 combines with J gene TRBJ2-2, with 8 bases that match TRBD2. J lost 4 bases, V lost 0 bases, and 1 base had no gene match. The CDR3 runs 14 residues. Germline V CDR1 and CDR2: GTSNPN, SVGIG (reference sequence). The DNA for the CDR3 is TGTGCCTGGAGTGTTAGCGGGACCACCGGGGAGCTGTTTTTT. Encoded protein: CAWSVSGTTGELFF.

The chain links TRBV5-6 to TRBJ2-1; a weak D match, TRBD1 (5 bases). Trimming left V 0 bases short and J 7 bases short, with 11 bases between. CDR1 and CDR2 (germline): SGHDT, YYEEEE. This CDR3 spans 14 amino acids. This CDR3 reads CASSLGQLRNEQFF. CDR3 coding DNA: TGTGCCAGCAGCTTGGGACAGTTGAGGAATGAGCAGTTCTTC. The full variable domain, with the rest looked up from reference TRBV5-6 and TRBJ2-1, is DAGVTQSPTHLIKTRGQQVTLRCSPKSGHDTVSWYQQALGQGPQFIFQYYEEEERQRGNFPDRFSGHQFPNYSSELNVNALLLGDSALYLCASSLGQLRNEQFFGPGTRLTVL.

This chain links TRBV7-2 with TRBJ2-1; 10 nucleotides agree with TRBD2. The germline gives CDR1 SGHTA, CDR2 FQGNSA. Unmatched junction bases numbered 1, after V lost 1 base and J lost 4 bases. The CDR3 has 15 amino acids. CDR3 sequence: CASSLELAGYNEQFF. The CDR3 DNA sequence: TGTGCCAGCAGCTTAGAACTAGCGGGATACAATGAGCAGTTCTTC.

The chain's CDR3 is CASSEMANTQYF. CDR3 nucleotides: TGTGCCAGCAGTGAAATGGCGAATACGCAGTATTTT. The chain links TRBV2 to TRBJ2-3; D unclear. This CDR3 is built from 12 residues. V dropped 2 bases and J dropped 7 bases, with 7 bases sitting between them. Germline values: CDR1 SNHLY, CDR2 FYNNEI.

The chain couples TRBV30 to TRBJ2-4, with 8 bases matching TRBD2. The CDR3 contains 16 residues. Germline loops: CDR1 GTSNPN, CDR2 SVGIG (reference sequence). The CDR3 coding sequence is TGTGTCACGGGGGGGGAGCCGGAGAGGGCCAAAAACATTCAGTACTTC. It yields the protein CVTGGEPERAKNIQYF.

This clone has only one observation. J is TRBJ2-2 and V is TRBV7-9; D is unresolved. V shed 6 bases and J shed 5 bases, with 13 bases lying between them. The V gene's germline CDR1 is SEHNR and CDR2 FQNEAQ (reference sequence). The CDR3 has 14 residues. CDR3 region: CASSFRARTGELFF. In DNA, the CDR3 is TGTGCCAGCAGTTTCCGGGCCCGTACCGGGGAGCTGTTTTTT.

The V gene is TRBV4-1, the J gene TRBJ1-5; tentative D call: TRBD1 (5 bases). The germline V gene encodes CDR1 MGHRA and CDR2 YSYEKL. V was trimmed by 2 bases and J by 2 bases, leaving 13 bases between them. The CDR3 extends over 16 amino acids. This CDR3 reads CASSQSSRGGNQPQHF. DNA for the CDR3: TGCGCCAGCAGCCAATCATCCCGGGGGGGCAATCAGCCCCAGCATTTT.

Worth noting for this clone: Other DNA sequences from this sample encode an identical CDR3 as well. The J gene is TRBJ1-2, the V gene TRBV18; D uncertain. The CDR3 runs 13 residues. Trimming took 2 bases from V and 2 from J, leaving 6 bases between them. The germline V gene has CDR1 KGHSH and CDR2 LQKENI. This chain's CDR3 is CASSPGQNYGYTF. The CDR3 coding sequence is TGTGCCAGCTCACCAGGGCAGAACTATGGCTACACCTTC.

This sequence joins TRBV6-5 and TRBJ2-6; maybe TRBD1 (5 bases). The CDR3 is 14 residues long. Trimming took 10 bases from V and 0 from J, leaving 10 bases between them. Germline V lookup: CDR1 MNHEY, CDR2 SVGAGI. The CDR3 sequence is CATDDSSGANVLTF. The CDR3 DNA reads TGTGCCACCGACGACAGCTCTGGGGCCAACGTCCTGACTTTC.

The genes are TRBV6-2 or TRBV6-3 and TRBJ2-5; 9 positions agree with TRBD2. CDR1 is MNHEY and CDR2 is SVGEGT in the germline V gene. This CDR3 contains 17 residues. J lost 4 bases, V lost 2 bases, and 11 bases had no gene match. This CDR3 is CASSYPALRSGGETQYF. Written as DNA, the CDR3 is TGTGCCAGCAGTTACCCAGCCTTGCGTAGCGGGGGAGAGACCCAGTACTTC.

CDR3 nucleotides: TGCGCCAGCAGCTTTCCGGAAGGAAACACTGAAGCTTTCTTT. This codes for CASSFPEGNTEAFF. This sequence joins TRBV5-1 and TRBJ1-1; D ambiguous. The CDR3 spans 14 residues. Trimming left V 2 bases short and J 2 bases short, with 10 bases between. Per germline, CDR1 SGHRS and CDR2 YFSETQ.

The chain links TRBV3-1 (or the pseudogene TRBV3-2) to TRBJ1-1, with TRBD1 as a possible D gene (5 bases). Deletions cut 8 bases from V and 8 bases from J, with 9 bases between. Germline V gene sequence: CDR1 LGHDT, CDR2 YNNKEL (reference sequence). This CDR3 is built from 10 residues. CDR3: CASSGTEAFF. The CDR3 coding sequence is TGTGCCAGCTCTGGGACCGAAGCTTTCTTT.

The chain recombines TRBV19 with TRBJ1-5; D is possibly TRBD1 (6 bases). CDR3 size: 15 residues. Per germline, CDR1 LNHDA and CDR2 SQIVND (reference sequence). Trimming left V 3 bases short and J 4 bases short, with 13 bases between. DNA of the CDR3: TGTGCCAGTAGTATTTGGACAGATAATAATCAGCCCCAGCATTTT. Residues: CASSIWTDNNQPQHF.

The sample holds one count of this clone. The V call is TRBV7-7, the J call TRBJ2-1, with D tentatively TRBD1 (5 bases). Germline CDR1 reads SSHAT; CDR2 reads FNYEAQ (reference sequence). Trimming stripped 0 bases from V and 8 bases from J, with 8 bases between. The CDR3 has 13 residues. CDR3: CASSLAGVDEQFF. For the CDR3, the DNA is TGTGCCAGCAGCTTAGCAGGGGTCGATGAGCAGTTCTTC. The complete variable domain, with remaining parts taken from reference TRBV7-7 and TRBJ2-1, reads GAGVSQSPRYKVTKRGQDVTLRCDPISSHATLYWYQQALGQGPEFLTYFNYEAQPDKSGLPSDRFSAERPEGSISTLTIQRTEQRDSAMYRCASSLAGVDEQFFGPGTRLTVL.

The chain joins TRBV18 to TRBJ1-2; unclear D gene. Germline V lookup: CDR1 KGHSH, CDR2 LQKENI. Trimming shortened V by 3 bases and J by 4 bases, and 12 bases separated the two germline ends. The CDR3 covers 14 residues. CDR3: CASSPYTEVYGYTF. The CDR3 DNA reads as TGTGCCAGCTCACCTTATACGGAGGTCTATGGCTACACCTTC.